The source of this T cell receptor (beta chain) is a study of blood T cell repertoires in COVID-19. Study summary: The cDNA or gDNA used as material had been derived from T cells, B-cell-depleted T cells, or PBMCs.

Original handling: Reference gene primer amplification gave estimated nucleated cell counts. Libraries were prepared by immunoSEQ multiplex PCR; TCRdb keeps only in-frame clonotypes and omits some of them. The V and J calls and clone size were taken over from that table, and D and trimming were inferred from the DNA. The top ten clones hold around 4.8% of a sample with 80,000 to 95,000 clones, roughly 76% of them seen once. Seattle patients were enrolled during active infection and followed longitudinally. Trimming at V came to 4 bases and at J to 4 bases, leaving 13 bases not matched to a gene. Germline V gives CDR1 MGHDK, CDR2 SYGVNS. This CDR3 is 18 amino acids long.

Material for sequencing was peripheral blood. This TCR came from a man older than 75 with COVID-19, enrolled during active disease. The J gene is TRBJ2-1, the V gene TRBV25-1, with 10 bases matching TRBD2. The CDR3 DNA reads TGTGCCAGCAGTGCGCTCGTTCGGACTAGCGGAACATACAATGAGCAGTTCTTC. Its protein product is CASSALVRTSGTYNEQFF.